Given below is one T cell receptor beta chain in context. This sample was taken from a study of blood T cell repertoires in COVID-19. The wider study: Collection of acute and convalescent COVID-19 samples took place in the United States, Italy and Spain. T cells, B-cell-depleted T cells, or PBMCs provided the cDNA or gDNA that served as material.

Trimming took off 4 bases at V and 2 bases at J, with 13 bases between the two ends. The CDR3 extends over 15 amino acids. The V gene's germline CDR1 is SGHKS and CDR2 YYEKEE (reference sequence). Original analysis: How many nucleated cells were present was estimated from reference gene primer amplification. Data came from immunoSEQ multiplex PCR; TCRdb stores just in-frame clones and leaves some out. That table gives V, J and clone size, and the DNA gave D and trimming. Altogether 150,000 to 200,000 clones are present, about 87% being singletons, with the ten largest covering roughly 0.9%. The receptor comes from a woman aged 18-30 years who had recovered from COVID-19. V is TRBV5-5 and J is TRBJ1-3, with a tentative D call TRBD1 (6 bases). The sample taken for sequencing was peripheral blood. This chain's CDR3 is CASSARGTTGNTIYF. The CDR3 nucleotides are TGTGCCAGCAGCGCGAGAGGGACAACTGGAAACACCATATATTTT.